The 23 T cell receptor beta chains presented below share a single source sample, sequenced in a study of blood T cells in healthy people across ages. The use of a sample-barcoded 5' primer and a J-beta primer mix characterized a second PCR of roughly 7 to 11 cycles. MiXCR was run by TCRdb on the 5' RACE reads, yielding one entry per CDR3 protein. The sample lists roughly 730,000 distinct CDR3 sequences, 56% seen once, with 20% to 30% in the top ten. The material sequenced was blood. These receptors were obtained from a man aged 40-50 years in good health.

This rearrangement joins TRBV5-1 to TRBJ2-7; D is unclear. V lost 4 bases to trimming and J lost 7 bases, with 21 bases between them. Germline-derived CDR1 and CDR2 are SGHRS and YFSETQ. The CDR3 has 15 residues. The CDR3 spells CASSNGRQQYNEQYF. The CDR3 DNA sequence: TGCGCCAGCAGCAACGGACGTCAGCAATACAATGAGCAGTACTTC.

The rearrangement uses TRBV7-9 and TRBJ1-2; D unclear. Between the trimmed V and J ends, which lost 3 bases and 4 bases, there was a span of 9 bases. The CDR3 has 13 residues. Looked up from germline, CDR1 is SEHNR and CDR2 is FQNEAQ (reference sequence). This CDR3 reads CASSFRGTYGYTF. Written as DNA, the CDR3 is TGTGCCAGCAGCTTCCGCGGAACCTATGGCTACACCTTC.

The V gene is TRBV5-1, the J gene TRBJ2-1, with 10 bases matching TRBD1. This CDR3 is 14 amino acids long. The junction had 6 bases not matched to a gene; V was cut back by 3 bases and J by 9 bases. CDR1 is SGHRS, CDR2 YFSETQ, per germline. CDR3 coding DNA: TGCGCCAGCAGCTGGGGGGACAGGGGCACTGAGCAGTTCTTC. Encoded protein: CASSWGDRGTEQFF.

The chain combines TRBV6-6 with TRBJ1-1, with D perhaps matching TRBD1 (6 bases). The CDR3 is 17 residues long. The germline V gene has CDR1 MNHNY and CDR2 SVGAGI (reference sequence). V lost 6 bases and J lost 6, with 26 bases in between. CDR3 protein: CASSPPRRGPLMSEAFF. CDR3 coding DNA: TGTGCCAGCAGCCCCCCGCGCAGGGGCCCCCTCATGTCTGAAGCTTTCTTT.

The chain joins TRBV12-3 or TRBV12-4 to TRBJ2-4; 8 positions match TRBD2. V dropped 5 bases and J dropped 10; count of bases not matched to a gene: 7. CDR3 length equals 13 residues. The CDR3, as DNA: TGTGCCAGCAGTGTAAGCCCGGGAGGGATTCAGTACTTC. Translated, it gives CASSVSPGGIQYF.

The chain uses TRBV5-1 and TRBJ2-6; no clear D gene. Trimming shortened V by 2 bases and J by 5 bases, and 5 bases separated the two germline ends. CDR1 is SGHRS, CDR2 YFSETQ, per germline. The CDR3 runs 13 residues. The CDR3 DNA reads TGCGCCAGCAGCTTAAGCAGGGCCAACGTCCTGACTTTC. Its translation: CASSLSRANVLTF.

The chain is built from TRBV5-1 and TRBJ2-3; tentative D call: TRBD2 (6 bases). Germline V gene data show CDR1 as SGHRS and CDR2 as YFSETQ. This CDR3 is 16 amino acids long. V was shortened by 4 bases and J by 1 base, with 16 bases between the two germline ends. As DNA, the CDR3 is TGCGCCAGCAGCCAGGGCCCGTGGGGGGGCACAGATACGCAGTATTTT. Translation: CASSQGPWGGTDTQYF.

Only a few counts were recorded for this clonotype. The chain is built from TRBV27 and TRBJ1-2; maybe TRBD1 (5 bases). The CDR3 is 14 residues long. Trimming left V 2 bases short and J 6 bases short, with 13 bases between. CDR1 and CDR2 from the germline V gene are MNHEY and SMNVEV (reference sequence). For the CDR3, the DNA is TGTGCCAGCAGTTTAGAAGCAGGGAAGGATGGCTACACCTTC. Encoded protein: CASSLEAGKDGYTF.

This clonotype was found a few times. This chain links TRBV6-5 with TRBJ1-5; D might be TRBD1 (6 bases). This CDR3 is 15 amino acids long. Trimming took off 10 bases at V and 0 bases at J, with 16 bases between the two ends. The germline V gene has CDR1 MNHEY and CDR2 SVGAGI. The CDR3 sequence is CATQLEGGSNQPQHF. CDR3 nucleotides: TGTGCCACCCAGTTAGAGGGGGGTAGCAATCAGCCCCAGCATTTT.

J is TRBJ1-6 and V is TRBV11-2; the D gene is possibly TRBD1 (5 bases). The CDR3 has 15 amino acids. Germline V gives CDR1 SGHAT, CDR2 FQNNGV. V shed 5 bases and J shed 6 bases, with 14 bases lying between them. This CDR3 is CASSETPGFNSPLHF. CDR3 bases: TGTGCCAGCAGCGAAACCCCAGGGTTTAATTCACCCCTCCACTTT.

This clonotype was observed a few times. The genes are TRBV12-3 or TRBV12-4 and TRBJ1-2, with 8 nucleotides matching TRBD1. Unmatched junction bases numbered 14, after V lost 5 bases and J lost 6 bases. The CDR3 spans 16 residues. This CDR3 is CASSQGNLDRGNGYTF. For the CDR3, the DNA is TGTGCCAGCAGTCAAGGAAATTTAGACAGGGGTAATGGCTACACCTTC.

This sequence joins TRBV7-2 and TRBJ2-7, with TRBD2 matching 7 bases. The V segment lost 4 bases and the J segment 3 bases; nucleotides outside the gene matches: 9. Germline-derived CDR1 and CDR2 are SGHTA and FQGNSA. The CDR3 has 15 amino acids. The CDR3 sequence is CASSSRGGPYYEQYF. In nucleotides, the CDR3 is TGTGCCAGCAGCTCCCGGGGAGGGCCTTACTACGAGCAGTACTTC.

This chain joins TRBV7-8 and TRBJ1-6; D uncertain. The germline CDR1 and CDR2 sequences are SGHVS and FQNEAQ. CDR3 length: 14 amino acids. The V end was cut by 4 bases, the J end by 10 bases, with 14 bases between. The CDR3: CASSSTTVGSPLHF. As DNA, the CDR3 is TGTGCCAGCAGCTCCACCACAGTCGGCTCACCCCTCCACTTT.

The gene calls are TRBV7-6 and TRBJ2-7, with D possibly being TRBD1 or TRBD2 (5 bases each). V was clipped by 0 bases and J by 6 bases, with 21 bases between them. The germline V gene encodes CDR1 SGHVS and CDR2 FNYEAQ. The CDR3 spans 17 residues. CDR3 residues: CASSLARGTAGIGEQYF. CDR3 DNA: TGTGCCAGCAGCTTAGCGCGTGGGACGGCAGGGATTGGCGAGCAGTACTTC.

The V and J genes are TRBV28 and TRBJ1-2; 7 bases line up with TRBD1. With V trimmed by 10 bases and J by 8 bases, 13 bases remained unmatched. Germline CDR1 is MDHEN and CDR2 is SYDVKM. CDR3 length: 13 residues. The CDR3 spells CATKDRSDPGYTF. The CDR3 DNA reads as TGTGCCACAAAGGACAGGAGCGATCCGGGCTACACCTTC.

This clonotype showed up just a few times. The CDR3 DNA sequence: TGTGCCAGCAGCTTAGGGGGTCACTTTAGCACAGATACGCAGTATTTT. It translates to CASSLGGHFSTDTQYF. The gene calls are TRBV11-2 and TRBJ2-3, with D hard to call. From germline, CDR1 is SGHAT and CDR2 FQNNGV. The germline V and J ends were trimmed by 1 base and 0 bases, with 11 bases remaining between them. The CDR3 is 16 residues long.

This chain connects TRBV18 to TRBJ1-1; 7 bases agree with TRBD1. Unmatched junction bases numbered 16, after V lost 3 bases and J lost 3 bases. From germline, CDR1 is KGHSH and CDR2 LQKENI. This CDR3 region has 18 residues. The DNA for the CDR3 is TGTGCCAGCTCACCCGGGGACAGAGGGGGTCTGAGGGACACTGAAGCTTTCTTT. Translated, it gives CASSPGDRGGLRDTEAFF.

This chain links TRBV29-1 with TRBJ2-1; D may be TRBD1 or TRBD2 (6 bases each). Trimming took 2 bases from V and 7 from J, leaving 15 bases between them. Germline CDR1 SQVTM, CDR2 ANQGSEA. CDR3 length: 14 residues. The DNA for the CDR3 is TGCAGCGTTGAAACTCGCCTAGGGGGGAATGAGCAGTTCTTC. Amino acids: CSVETRLGGNEQFF.

The chain uses TRBV29-1 and TRBJ1-2; D is undetermined. The V and J ends lost 6 bases and 6 bases respectively, with 26 bases between them. Germline CDR1 reads SQVTM; CDR2 reads ANQGSEA. The CDR3 contains 16 residues. CDR3 DNA sequence: TGCAGCGTCGAACCCCCCGCGCGAGACCGGTTGGATGGCTACACCTTC. This sequence encodes CSVEPPARDRLDGYTF.

The chain is built from TRBV10-3 and TRBJ2-1; a weak D match, TRBD2 (5 bases). The CDR3 spans 13 residues. Looked up from germline, CDR1 is ENHRY and CDR2 is SYGVKD. Trimming cost V 6 bases and J 5 bases, with 11 bases left between them. The CDR3 bases are TGTGCCATCAGCGGAGGTCAACACAATGAGCAGTTCTTC. Protein product: CAISGGQHNEQFF.

This clonotype appeared a few times. The J gene is TRBJ2-1, the V gene TRBV10-3, with a possible D match to TRBD2 (6 bases). CDR1 is ENHRY and CDR2 is SYGVKD in the germline V gene. Trimming cost V 3 bases and J 0 bases, with 12 bases left between them. The CDR3 consists of 16 residues. The CDR3 bases are TGTGCCATCAGTGATGACTTCGGGAGCTCCTACAATGAGCAGTTCTTC. This sequence encodes CAISDDFGSSYNEQFF.

This chain links TRBV15 with TRBJ2-1; D gene unclear. This CDR3 has 13 amino acids. In germline, CDR1 is LNHNV, CDR2 YYDKDF (reference sequence). The V gene lost 3 bases and the J gene lost 0 bases, with 3 bases spanning the gap. The CDR3 bases are TGTGCCACCAGCAGTCGCTCCTACAATGAGCAGTTCTTC. Translated, it gives CATSSRSYNEQFF.

This sequence joins TRBV7-2 and TRBJ2-2; D remains unclear. V lost 3 bases and J lost 6, with 5 bases in between. CDR3 length: 12 amino acids. Germline V CDR1 and CDR2: SGHTA, FQGNSA. The CDR3 nucleotides read TGTGCCAGCAGCTTCGAGGCCGGGGAGCTGTTTTTT. Its translation: CASSFEAGELFF.